These 28 T cell receptor beta chains share one sample of origin, sequenced in a study of Graves' ophthalmopathy and Graves' hyperthyroidism. RNA transcripts provided the template for amplifying TCR beta CDR3 regions. HTBI primers primed a first-round RT-PCR, and a second-round multiplex PCR followed. TCRdb fed the multiplex PCR reads into MiXCR, producing one record per CDR3 protein. The repertoire has about 420,000 distinct CDR3 sequences, around 21% of them found once; the top ten carry under 3.5%. The sample taken for sequencing was peripheral blood. These TCRs come from a woman between 18 and 30 years old with stable Graves' hyperthyroidism.

This clonotype was detected only a few times. The rearrangement joins TRBV9 to TRBJ1-5; maybe TRBD1 (6 bases). The germline V gene encodes CDR1 SGDLS and CDR2 YYNGEE. Deletions cut 0 bases from V and 4 bases from J, with 11 bases between. The CDR3 covers 15 residues. The chain's CDR3 is CASSVGGGENQPQHF. The CDR3, as DNA: TGTGCCAGCAGCGTAGGAGGGGGGGAGAATCAGCCCCAGCATTTT.

For this clonotype: A much larger clone lies one base from this, so it may be a read error. The rearrangement links TRBV6-5 to TRBJ2-4; D may be TRBD2 (5 bases). Between the trimmed V and J ends, which lost 0 bases and 14 bases, there was a span of 14 bases. The CDR3 is 13 amino acids. The germline gives CDR1 MNHEY, CDR2 SVGAGI. The CDR3 DNA sequence: TGTGCCAGCAGTTACTCGAGCGGCAAGATTAAGTACTTC. Protein: CASSYSSGKIKYF.

At least ten counts were recorded for this clonotype. The chain recombines TRBV5-1 with TRBJ2-7, with D possibly being TRBD1 or TRBD2 (5 bases each). Germline V CDR1 and CDR2: SGHRS, YFSETQ. Deletions cut 3 bases from V and 5 bases from J, with 12 bases between. The CDR3 spans 13 residues. The CDR3 reads CASSSTGTHEQYF. In nucleotides, the CDR3 is TGCGCCAGCAGCTCGACCGGGACCCACGAGCAGTACTTC.

In this sample, this clonotype turned up many times. The chain joins TRBV6-4 to TRBJ2-2, with TRBD2 identical over 9 bases. The CDR3 sequence is 17 residues long. From germline, CDR1 is MRHNA and CDR2 SNTAGT. Trimming took 7 bases from V and 7 from J; bases not matched to a gene: 16. The CDR3 reads CASNRGGRGPLIGELFF. The CDR3 DNA is TGTGCCAGCAATCGTGGCGGGAGGGGCCCTTTGATCGGGGAGCTGTTTTTT.

This clonotype occurred many times. The genes are TRBV20-1 and TRBJ2-7; TRBD2 aligns across 10 bases. Trimming at V came to 0 bases and at J to 5 bases, leaving 7 bases not matched to a gene. This CDR3 has 15 residues. In germline, CDR1 is DFQATT, CDR2 SNEGSKA (reference sequence). CDR3 region: CSARDRLAGVNEQYF. The CDR3 DNA reads as TGCAGTGCTAGAGATAGGCTAGCGGGAGTCAACGAGCAGTACTTC.

This chain joins TRBV6-1 and TRBJ1-1, with D perhaps TRBD1 (6 bases). This CDR3 is built from 17 residues. V lost 5 bases, J lost 4 bases, and 23 bases lay in between. Per germline, CDR1 MNHNS and CDR2 SASEGT. CDR3 region: CASSPRGGPALGTEAFF. DNA of the CDR3: TGTGCCAGCAGTCCGAGAGGGGGACCCGCCTTGGGCACTGAAGCTTTCTTT.

This clonotype was detected ten times or more. The chain uses TRBV5-1 and TRBJ2-7; tentative D call: TRBD2 (6 bases). The CDR3 consists of 15 residues. Germline V lookup: CDR1 SGHRS, CDR2 YFSETQ. V was trimmed by 0 bases and J by 7 bases, leaving 17 bases between them. This chain's CDR3 is CASSLALGEVGEQYF. The CDR3, as DNA: TGCGCCAGCAGCTTGGCCTTGGGGGAGGTGGGAGAGCAGTACTTC.

The table lists this clonotype with many counts. CDR3 protein: CASSLGSSMRSNRAEAFF. The CDR3 coding sequence is TGTGCCAGCAGCTTAGGCTCCTCTATGAGGTCCAATAGGGCTGAAGCTTTCTTT. V is TRBV7-2 and J is TRBJ1-1; D not certain. The V gene lost 1 base and the J gene lost 6 bases, with 24 bases spanning the gap. This CDR3 comprises 18 residues. From germline, CDR1 is SGHTA and CDR2 FQGNSA.

This clonotype appeared many times. CDR3 residues: CASSSTEKETQYF. The CDR3 nucleotides read TGTGCCAGCAGCTCGACCGAAAAGGAGACCCAGTACTTC. The chain combines TRBV7-9 with TRBJ2-5, with unresolved D. The CDR3 has 13 amino acids. CDR1 is SEHNR, CDR2 FQNEAQ, per germline (reference sequence). V lost 4 bases to trimming and J lost 5 bases, with 11 bases between them.

This clonotype appeared many times. V and J are TRBV6-5 and TRBJ2-5, with D hard to call. This CDR3 spans 13 amino acids. The V gene's germline CDR1 is MNHEY and CDR2 SVGAGI. Trimming shortened V by 0 bases and J by 4 bases, and 6 bases separated the two germline ends. In DNA, the CDR3 is TGTGCCAGCAGTTACTCGGCTCCAGAGACCCAGTACTTC. Translated, it gives CASSYSAPETQYF.

There are many counts of this clonotype. V is TRBV19 and J is TRBJ2-5; TRBD1 aligns across 7 bases. The germline V gene has CDR1 LNHDA and CDR2 SQIVND (reference sequence). Germline trimming cut 4 bases from V and 6 bases from J; bases unmatched to any gene: 2. This CDR3 contains 12 residues. CDR3 DNA: TGTGCCAGTAGTACACAGGGGCAGACCCAGTACTTC. Amino acid sequence: CASSTQGQTQYF.

As to this clonotype: A much larger clonotype is one base distant, so this may be a read error. The rearrangement links TRBV20-1 to TRBJ1-2; tentative D call: TRBD1 (5 bases). Germline V gene sequence: CDR1 DFQATT, CDR2 SNEGSKA (reference sequence). CDR3 length: 14 amino acids. CDR3 bases: TGCAGTCCTAGATCGCCGGACACTCTCTATGGCTACACCTTC. It is translated as CSPRSPDTLYGYTF.

V usage is TRBV27 and J usage is TRBJ2-7; D may correspond to TRBD1 or TRBD2 (5 bases each). With 2 bases removed from V and 5 bases from J, the gap between germline ends came to 19 bases. The CDR3 is made up of 16 amino acids. Per germline, CDR1 MNHEY and CDR2 SMNVEV (reference sequence). CDR3 region: CASSLTPWAGTHEQYF. CDR3 in DNA: TGTGCCAGCAGTTTAACCCCTTGGGCAGGGACGCACGAGCAGTACTTC.

The sample holds many counts of this clonotype. J is TRBJ1-1 and V is TRBV10-3, with a possible D match to TRBD1 (5 bases). The CDR3 totals 15 residues. The germline gives CDR1 ENHRY, CDR2 SYGVKD. Trimming took off 1 base at V and 3 bases at J, with 12 bases between the two ends. CDR3 nucleotides: TGTGCCATCAGTGAGTTCGGGGGGAGGGACACTGAAGCTTTCTTT. Its protein product is CAISEFGGRDTEAFF.

This clonotype was recorded at least ten times. The rearrangement uses TRBV20-1 and TRBJ2-7; 8 bases are a match to TRBD1. The CDR3 is 15 amino acids. The germline V gene has CDR1 DFQATT and CDR2 SNEGSKA (reference sequence). With 0 bases clipped from V and 1 base from J, the junction kept 5 bases outside the gene matches. CDR3 DNA: TGCAGTGCTAGAGAAGGGTACAGGGGGTCCTACGAGCAGTACTTC. Translated: CSAREGYRGSYEQYF.

This clonotype was recorded at least ten times. J is TRBJ2-7 and V is TRBV2; D might be TRBD1 (5 bases). The germline V gene has CDR1 SNHLY and CDR2 FYNNEI. V was cut by 6 bases and J by 7 bases, with 13 bases left in between. The CDR3 length is 12 residues. In DNA, the CDR3 is TGTGCCAGCAGACCTCAGGGTAGAGAGCAGTACTTC. This codes for CASRPQGREQYF.

V and J are TRBV7-2 and TRBJ1-2, with D unclear. CDR3 length: 12 residues. Germline lookup yields CDR1 SGHTA and CDR2 FQGNSA. Trimming took 5 bases from V and 5 from J, leaving 9 bases between them. CDR3 nucleotide sequence: TGTGCCAGCAGCACTCTTAGATATGGCTACACCTTC. Encoded protein: CASSTLRYGYTF.

The chain links TRBV19 to TRBJ1-2; 7 bases fit TRBD1. Germline assignment: CDR1 LNHDA and CDR2 SQIVND (reference sequence). The junction had 5 bases not matched to a gene; V was cut back by 8 bases and J by 8 bases. The CDR3 sequence is 11 residues long. The CDR3 coding sequence is TGTGCCAGTCTGACAGGGAAAGGCTACACCTTC. As protein: CASLTGKGYTF.

This clonotype was seen ten or more times. The V call is TRBV11-2, the J call TRBJ2-5; weak D call: TRBD2 (5 bases). The CDR3 sequence is 15 residues long. Trimming shortened V by 1 base and J by 5 bases, and 14 bases separated the two germline ends. The germline V gene encodes CDR1 SGHAT and CDR2 FQNNGV. The CDR3 DNA is TGTGCCAGCAGCTTAGTGCTAGCCTCGTGGGAGACCCAGTACTTC. This sequence encodes CASSLVLASWETQYF.

This chain uses TRBV5-5 with TRBJ2-7; TRBD1 matches at 8 bases. Losses at the gene ends were 4 bases for V and 5 bases for J; bases not matched to a gene: 11. CDR1 is SGHKS and CDR2 is YYEKEE in the germline V gene (reference sequence). CDR3 length: 15 residues. The CDR3 DNA sequence: TGTGCCAGCAGCACTGCCGGGACAGGCGACCACGAGCAGTACTTC. It encodes CASSTAGTGDHEQYF.

This clonotype was detected ten times or more. The chain links TRBV5-1 to TRBJ1-1; a possible D gene is TRBD1 (6 bases). Trimming took off 4 bases at V and 1 base at J, with 14 bases between the two ends. The CDR3 sequence is 15 residues long. Germline V lookup: CDR1 SGHRS, CDR2 YFSETQ. The CDR3 is CASSGVGGRNTEAFF. Here the CDR3 DNA reads TGCGCCAGCAGCGGGGTCGGGGGCCGGAACACTGAAGCTTTCTTT.

This clonotype came up a few times. This chain connects TRBV11-3 to TRBJ2-3; perhaps TRBD1 as D (7 bases). The V and J ends lost 5 bases and 4 bases respectively, with 13 bases between them. Germline CDR1 SGHNT, CDR2 YENEEA. The CDR3 covers 14 residues. The DNA for the CDR3 is TGTGCCAGCAGCCAGGGGGACTTATCAGATACGCAGTATTTT. This encodes CASSQGDLSDTQYF.

Details on this clonotype: Compared with germline, one end of the junction differs, possibly owing to a read error. The genes are TRBV6-2 or TRBV6-3 and TRBJ2-4; possible D gene TRBD2, 6 bases. Looked up from germline, CDR1 is MNHEY and CDR2 is SVGEGT. The CDR3 runs 17 residues. CDR3 bases: TGTGCCAGCAGCTATGAAGAACTTAGCGGTAACAAAAACATTAAGTACTTC. This codes for CASSYEELSGNKNIKYF.

This clonotype has at least ten counts. The chain uses TRBV2 and TRBJ1-3; no clear D. The CDR3 length is 13 residues. CDR1 and CDR2 from the germline V gene are SNHLY and FYNNEI. V shed 4 bases and J shed 0 bases, with 4 bases lying between them. The chain's CDR3 is CASSGDSGNTIYF. In nucleotides, the CDR3 is TGTGCCAGCAGTGGGGACTCTGGAAACACCATATATTTT.

This clonotype has just a few counts. J is TRBJ2-7 and V is TRBV7-8, with TRBD2 as a possible D gene (5 bases). The V gene lost 5 bases and the J gene lost 0 bases, with 11 bases spanning the gap. The germline gives CDR1 SGHVS, CDR2 FQNEAQ. The length of the CDR3 is 14 residues. Here the CDR3 DNA reads TGTGCCAGCAGCGCGTCCGGGAACTCCTACGAGCAGTACTTC. It specifies CASSASGNSYEQYF.

The chain combines TRBV5-1 with TRBJ2-5, with TRBD2 matching 16 bases. V lost 0 bases and J lost 9; bases outside the gene matches: 2. CDR3 length equals 15 residues. CDR1 and CDR2 from the germline V gene are SGHRS and YFSETQ. CDR3 coding DNA: TGCGCCAGCAGCTTGGAGGGGACTAGCGGGGGGGCCCAGTACTTC. Translated, it gives CASSLEGTSGGAQYF. Complete variable domain (other parts from reference TRBV5-1 and TRBJ2-5): KAGVTQTPRYLIKTRGQQVTLSCSPISGHRSVSWYQQTPGQGLQFLFEYFSETQRNKGNFPGRFSGRQFSNSRSEMNVSTLELGDSALYLCASSLEGTSGGAQYFGPGTRLLVL.

This clonotype appeared many times. The chain employs TRBV6-2 or TRBV6-3 and TRBJ1-2; the D is unclear. The V end was cut by 2 bases, the J end by 8 bases, with 12 bases between. This CDR3 is built from 13 residues. The V gene's germline CDR1 is MNHEY and CDR2 SVGEGT. The CDR3 bases are TGTGCCAGCAGTTACACCCGGTCAAGGGGCTACACCTTC. Encoded protein: CASSYTRSRGYTF.

This clonotype was seen many times. One end of the junction varies from germline; a read error may be responsible. This chain links TRBV15 with TRBJ1-1, with D perhaps TRBD1 (5 bases). CDR1 LNHNV and CDR2 YYDKDF come from the germline V gene (reference sequence). CDR3 length equals 16 residues. CDR3 region: CATGRDLEGLEAEAFF. For the CDR3, the DNA is TGTGCCACCGGCAGAGATCTTGAGGGGCTGGAGGCTGAAGCTTTCTTT.